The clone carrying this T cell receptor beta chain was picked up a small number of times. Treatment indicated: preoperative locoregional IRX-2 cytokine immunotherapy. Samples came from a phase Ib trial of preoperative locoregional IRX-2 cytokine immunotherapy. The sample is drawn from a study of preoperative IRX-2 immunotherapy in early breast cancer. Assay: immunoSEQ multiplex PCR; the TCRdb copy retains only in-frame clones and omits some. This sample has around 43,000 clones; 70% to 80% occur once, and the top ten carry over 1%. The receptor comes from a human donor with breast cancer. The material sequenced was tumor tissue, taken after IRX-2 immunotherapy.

The DNA for the CDR3 is TGTGCTAGTGGTTTGGTGGAGGGGAGCCAGTTCTTC. Protein: CASGLVEGSQFF. The rearrangement joins TRBV12-5 to TRBJ2-1; a possible D gene is TRBD2 (6 bases). The CDR3 runs to 12 residues. Per germline, CDR1 LGHNT and CDR2 FRNRAP. V lost 0 bases to trimming and J lost 13 bases, with 10 bases between them.